This passage covers 14 T cell receptor beta chains from one sample sequenced in a study of shared clonotypes between healthy human individuals. Libraries were prepared by immunoSEQ multiplex PCR; TCRdb keeps only in-frame clonotypes and omits some of them. The sample holds approximately 470,000 clones, over 70% seen once. Specimen: PBMCs. These receptors were taken from a woman in her 40s in good health. Some clones in this sample may be carry-over from other donors' samples.

This rearrangement joins TRBV6-1 to TRBJ2-7, with 9 bases identical to TRBD2. Germline CDR1 reads MNHNS; CDR2 reads SASEGT. This CDR3 spans 13 amino acids. Losses at the gene ends were 3 bases for V and 8 bases for J; bases not matched to a gene: 5. As DNA, the CDR3 is TGTGCCAGCAGTGACCGACCTAGCGGGAAGCAGTACTTC. Encoded protein: CASSDRPSGKQYF.

Regarding this clone: This sequence is one base from a far larger clone and is likely a read error. The chain uses TRBV6-4 and TRBJ2-3; D not resolved. Trimming shortened V by 2 bases and J by 1 base, and 7 bases separated the two germline ends. Per germline, CDR1 MRHNA and CDR2 SNTAGT. The CDR3 length is 14 residues. In DNA, the CDR3 is TGTGCCAGCAGTGACAAGTGGGGCACAGATACGCAGTATTTT. The encoded protein is CASSDKWGTDTQYF.

The rearrangement uses TRBV7-3 and TRBJ1-2; 7 positions match TRBD1. V lost 5 bases, J lost 5 bases, and 5 bases stayed unmatched. The germline V gene encodes CDR1 SGHTA and CDR2 FQGTGA. CDR3 length equals 13 residues. The DNA of the CDR3 is TGTGCCAGCAGCGCCGGACAGGATTATGGCTACACCTTC. Translating gives CASSAGQDYGYTF.

With regard to this clone: This specimen includes other DNA sequences encoding the same CDR3. The chain is built from TRBV18 and TRBJ2-2; TRBD1 is a possible D gene (6 bases). Per the germline V gene, CDR1 is KGHSH and CDR2 is LQKENI. V lost 2 bases, J lost 0 bases, and 10 bases lay in between. This CDR3 spans 16 amino acids. The CDR3 here is CASSPGAGANTGELFF. The CDR3 DNA reads as TGTGCCAGCTCACCAGGGGCAGGGGCGAACACCGGGGAGCTGTTTTTT.

The chain uses TRBV9 and TRBJ1-4; D remains ambiguous. This CDR3 region has 14 residues. Trimming took off 0 bases at V and 10 bases at J, with 13 bases between the two ends. Germline loops: CDR1 SGDLS, CDR2 YYNGEE. CDR3 in DNA: TGTGCCAGCAGCGTAGTAGAGGTTTTAGGAAAACTGTTTTTT. Its translation: CASSVVEVLGKLFF.

The chain combines TRBV27 with TRBJ2-2; D not resolved. Germline-derived CDR1 and CDR2 are MNHEY and SMNVEV (reference sequence). The V end was cut by 5 bases, the J end by 0 bases, with 10 bases between. The CDR3 length is 15 residues. The CDR3 sequence: CASSPDGTNTGELFF. In nucleotides, the CDR3 is TGTGCCAGCAGTCCGGACGGAACGAACACCGGGGAGCTGTTTTTT.

This chain links TRBV4-2 with TRBJ2-5; 8 nucleotides match TRBD1. Germline trimming cut 0 bases from V and 5 bases from J; bases unmatched to any gene: 5. The germline V gene has CDR1 LGHNA and CDR2 YNFKEQ. This CDR3 spans 15 amino acids. The CDR3 nucleotides are TGTGCCAGCAGCCAAGATGCCACAGGGGGGGAGACCCAGTACTTC. This encodes CASSQDATGGETQYF.

The chain joins TRBV7-2 to TRBJ2-1; TRBD2 agrees at 8 bases. CDR1 SGHTA and CDR2 FQGNSA come from the germline V gene. V was pared by 1 base and J by 16 bases, with 9 bases of the junction left unmatched. This CDR3 has 13 amino acids. DNA for the CDR3: TGTGCCAGCAGCTTAGGTCGGGAGGGTGGTTATTTCTTC. Translation gives CASSLGREGGYFF.

V gene TRBV6-4 combines with J gene TRBJ2-1; D uncertain. V was trimmed by 2 bases and J by 6 bases, leaving 5 bases between them. The CDR3 has 12 amino acids. Germline V gene lookup returns CDR1 MRHNA and CDR2 SNTAGT. The CDR3 DNA follows: TGTGCCAGCAGTGACGCTTCCAATGAGCAGTTCTTC. Translation: CASSDASNEQFF.

The V and J genes are TRBV7-9 and TRBJ2-7; unclear D gene. The CDR3 consists of 13 residues. Per germline, CDR1 SEHNR and CDR2 FQNEAQ (reference sequence). Deletions cut 3 bases from V and 12 bases from J, with 18 bases between. CDR3 nucleotide sequence: TGTGCCAGCAGCTTCTCCGCGGACGGCTCTCGGTACTTC. This sequence encodes CASSFSADGSRYF. Full variable domain (remainder filled in from reference TRBV7-9 and TRBJ2-7): DTGVSQNPRHKITKRGQNVTFRCDPISEHNRLYWYRQTLGQGPEFLTYFQNEAQLEKSRLLSDRFSAERPKGSFSTLEIQRTEQGDSAMYLCASSFSADGSRYFGPGTRLTVT.

The V call is TRBV9, the J call TRBJ1-3; D may be TRBD1 (6 bases). The CDR3 length is 15 residues. CDR1 is SGDLS and CDR2 is YYNGEE in the germline V gene. Trimming pared 4 bases from V and 2 bases from J, leaving 13 bases between. In DNA, the CDR3 is TGTGCCAGCAGCCGGACAGTTCAGCCTGGAAACACCATATATTTT. Translating gives CASSRTVQPGNTIYF.

With regard to this clone: It is likely a read error: a sequence one base away is far more abundant. Other DNA sequences in the same sample also yield this CDR3. The V and J genes are TRBV7-9 and TRBJ2-1; the match to TRBD1 covers 10 bases. The trim removed 7 bases at V and 6 bases at J, leaving 9 bases unmatched. The CDR3 totals 15 residues. Germline V CDR1 and CDR2: SEHNR, FQNEAQ (reference sequence). CDR3 sequence (DNA): TGTGCCAGCATGAGGGGACAGGGGCGGTCCAATGAGCAGTTCTTC. Encoded protein: CASMRGQGRSNEQFF.

Of note for this clone: With a far larger clone one base away, a read error is the likely cause. The sample has other DNA sequences that encode this CDR3 too. V usage is TRBV28 and J usage is TRBJ1-2, with D hard to call. Per germline, CDR1 MDHEN and CDR2 SYDVKM. V gave up 7 bases and J gave up 5 bases, with 20 bases separating them. The CDR3 consists of 15 residues. CDR3 sequence (DNA): TGTGCCAGCAACCCGGAGGGCCGGCTAGTATATGGCTACACCTTC. The encoded protein is CASNPEGRLVYGYTF.

The chain combines TRBV10-3 with TRBJ2-7; D remains ambiguous. V was pared by 4 bases and J by 7 bases, with 11 bases between. The CDR3 runs to 12 residues. Germline lookup yields CDR1 ENHRY and CDR2 SYGVKD. The CDR3 reads CAISGWQEEQYF. CDR3 sequence (DNA): TGTGCCATCAGTGGTTGGCAGGAGGAGCAGTACTTC.